Each of the 21 T cell receptor beta chains below was sequenced from the same sample in a study of cytomegalovirus exposure and HLA in healthy donors (dated by TCRdb to 2016 to 2017). Library preparation used the immunoSEQ multiplex PCR assay. A mixture of 60 forward primers for TCR Vbeta segments and 13 reverse primers for TCR Jbeta segments was used in the multiplex PCR. The clones in this table, taken by TCRdb from immuneACCESS, are in-frame only. Not every clone is retained; where verified, under half of the shortfall comes from an unresolved V gene, and the cause of the rest is unknown. Counted in this sample were fewer than 250,000 clones; approximately 82% of them appeared once. Of the sample, roughly 0.6% is held by the ten largest clones. The sequenced sample was PBMCs. The receptor source for this set is a man younger than 30 in good health and CMV-seronegative.

This chain connects TRBV7-3 to TRBJ2-7; TRBD1 aligns across 8 bases. Germline V CDR1 and CDR2: SGHTA, FQGTGA. The CDR3 is 14 residues long. Losses at the gene ends were 2 bases for V and 2 bases for J; bases not matched to a gene: 2. The CDR3 region is CASSLAGQAYEQYF. Here the CDR3 DNA reads TGTGCCAGCAGCTTAGCGGGACAGGCCTACGAGCAGTACTTC.

This clone was recorded only once. The chain carries TRBV5-1 and TRBJ2-7; D may be TRBD1 (6 bases). Trimming pared 7 bases from V and 3 bases from J, leaving 14 bases between. The CDR3 consists of 13 residues. CDR1 and CDR2 from the germline V gene are SGHRS and YFSETQ. CDR3 nucleotides: TGCGCCAGCCGAGGCAGGGACAACTACGAGCAGTACTTC. This codes for CASRGRDNYEQYF.

The V gene is TRBV6-5, the J gene TRBJ2-5; possibly TRBD1 for D (5 bases). Germline V gives CDR1 MNHEY, CDR2 SVGAGI. The CDR3 runs to 14 residues. Trimming pared 4 bases from V and 2 bases from J, leaving 11 bases between. The DNA of the CDR3 is TGTGCCAGCAGTTCCTCCGACAGACAAGAGACCCAGTACTTC. Its protein product is CASSSSDRQETQYF.

V gene TRBV5-3 combines with J gene TRBJ2-3, with 11 nucleotides matching TRBD2. TRBV5-3 belongs to the ORF category, with a function that is uncertain. The CDR3 sequence is 18 residues long. Unmatched junction bases numbered 7, after V lost 0 bases and J lost 1 base. The CDR3 DNA reads as TGTGCCAGAAGCTTGGTTTACGGACTAGCGGGTTGCACAGATACGCAGTATTTT. Translating gives CARSLVYGLAGCTDTQYF.

The V and J genes are TRBV30 and TRBJ1-5; maybe TRBD1 (5 bases). V dropped 3 bases and J dropped 9 bases, with 18 bases sitting between them. The CDR3 has 14 residues. Per germline, CDR1 GTSNPN and CDR2 SVGIG (reference sequence). CDR3 coding DNA: TGTGCCTGGAGCATCCGCCTGCAGGGTTCGCCCCAGCATTTT. Its protein product is CAWSIRLQGSPQHF.

This clone was observed a single time. V usage is TRBV5-4 and J usage is TRBJ1-2, with a tentative D call TRBD1 (5 bases). The CDR3 totals 15 residues. The V end lost 4 bases, the J end lost 4 bases, and 17 bases lay between the germline ends. CDR1 and CDR2 from the germline V gene are SGHNT and YYREEE (reference sequence). CDR3 sequence (DNA): TGTGCCAGCAGCCCCGGGGGGGGTACGGCCTATGGCTACACCTTC. Translation: CASSPGGGTAYGYTF.

This chain joins TRBV5-4 and TRBJ2-7; TRBD2 aligns across 10 bases. The CDR3 covers 16 residues. V lost 0 bases and J lost 7; bases outside the gene matches: 10. Germline V CDR1 and CDR2: SGHNT, YYREEE (reference sequence). The CDR3 reads CASSLGLAGASGEQYF. The CDR3 DNA is TGTGCCAGCAGCTTGGGGCTAGCGGGAGCGTCTGGGGAGCAGTACTTC.

The genes are TRBV14 and TRBJ1-1, with a weak D call TRBD1 (6 bases). CDR1 is SGHDN and CDR2 is FVKESK in the germline V gene. The length of the CDR3 is 15 residues. The germline V and J ends were trimmed by 4 bases and 3 bases, with 15 bases remaining between them. The CDR3 sequence: CASSPSGDGYTEAFF. The CDR3 DNA is TGTGCCAGCAGCCCCTCAGGGGACGGTTACACTGAAGCTTTCTTT.

This clone was observed a few times. This chain connects TRBV13 to TRBJ2-1; perhaps TRBD1 as D (6 bases). Germline-derived CDR1 and CDR2 are PRHDT and FYEKMQ (reference sequence). CDR3 length equals 13 residues. V lost 7 bases, J lost 4 bases, and 11 bases lay in between. The CDR3 protein is CASTMDSYNEQFF. CDR3 coding DNA: TGTGCCAGCACCATGGACAGTTACAATGAGCAGTTCTTC.

The gene calls are TRBV5-1 and TRBJ2-5; tentative D call: TRBD2 (6 bases). CDR1 is SGHRS, CDR2 YFSETQ, per germline. The V and J ends lost 6 bases and 3 bases respectively, with 12 bases between them. The CDR3 sequence is 13 residues long. This chain's CDR3 is CASTMPGEETQYF. In nucleotides, the CDR3 is TGCGCCAGCACCATGCCGGGGGAAGAGACCCAGTACTTC.

This clone appeared a few times. V and J are TRBV6-5 and TRBJ2-1; TRBD2 matches at 9 bases. Losses at the gene ends were 2 bases for V and 10 bases for J; bases not matched to a gene: 12. Germline V lookup: CDR1 MNHEY, CDR2 SVGAGI. The CDR3 extends over 16 amino acids. The CDR3 nucleotides are TGTGCCAGCAGTTACCCTACTAGCGGGTGGCCTTTGGAGCAGTTCTTC. It is translated as CASSYPTSGWPLEQFF.

The chain is built from TRBV9 and TRBJ1-6; TRBD1 aligns across 8 bases. Germline V gene data show CDR1 as SGDLS and CDR2 as YYNGEE. There are 18 residues in the CDR3. J gave up 7 bases and V 4 bases, and 16 bases lay outside the gene matches. CDR3 nucleotides: TGTGCCAGCAGCCTCGGCCCGGGACAGGCTGGGACCAATTCACCCCTCCACTTT. Its translation: CASSLGPGQAGTNSPLHF.

This rearrangement joins TRBV5-1 to TRBJ2-2; D is perhaps TRBD1 (6 bases). The germline gives CDR1 SGHRS, CDR2 YFSETQ. This CDR3 has 14 residues. The ends were cut back, 2 bases at V and 4 bases at J, with 9 bases in the middle. CDR3 nucleotide sequence: TGCGCCAGCAGCTTACAGGGTACCACCGGGGAGCTGTTTTTT. Protein product: CASSLQGTTGELFF.

The CDR3 sequence is CASSQTGLAGGPQQFF. The CDR3 bases are TGTGCCAGTAGCCAGACGGGACTAGCGGGAGGTCCGCAGCAGTTCTTC. The chain couples TRBV19 to TRBJ2-1, with 15 bases lining up with TRBD2. The CDR3 sequence is 16 residues long. V gave up 6 bases and J gave up 11 bases; unmatched junction bases: 11. The V gene's germline CDR1 is LNHDA and CDR2 SQIVND (reference sequence). Full variable domain (remainder filled in from reference TRBV19 and TRBJ2-1): DGGITQSPKYLFRKEGQNVTLSCEQNLNHDAMYWYRQDPGQGLRLIYYSQIVNDFQKGDIAEGYSVSREKKESFPLTVTSAQKNPTAFYLCASSQTGLAGGPQQFFGPGTRLTVL.

In nucleotides, the CDR3 is TGCGCCAGCAGCCAAGCGGCAGGTTACTCCTACGAGCAGTACTTC. This encodes CASSQAAGYSYEQYF. V gene TRBV4-1 combines with J gene TRBJ2-7, with no clear D. CDR3 length: 15 amino acids. Trimming shortened V by 1 base and J by 0 bases, and 10 bases separated the two germline ends. From germline, CDR1 is MGHRA and CDR2 YSYEKL.

The chain carries TRBV15 and TRBJ1-4; D ambiguous. Trimming pared 1 base from V and 5 bases from J, leaving 8 bases between. The V gene's germline CDR1 is LNHNV and CDR2 YYDKDF (reference sequence). The CDR3 spans 14 residues. The CDR3 nucleotides read TGTGCCACCAGCAGAGGGAGAATAAATGAAAAACTGTTTTTT. Translating it yields CATSRGRINEKLFF.

The V call is TRBV12-5, the J call TRBJ2-1; no clear D. This CDR3 is 14 amino acids long. The V gene lost 3 bases and the J gene lost 6 bases, with 12 bases spanning the gap. In germline, CDR1 is LGHNT, CDR2 FRNRAP. The CDR3: CASGLYSELNEQFF. In nucleotides, the CDR3 is TGTGCTAGTGGTTTATATTCGGAGCTCAATGAGCAGTTCTTC.

The CDR3 protein is CASRTGRGPLEQYF. CDR3 nucleotide sequence: TGTGCCAGCAGGACTGGGCGGGGCCCCCTCGAGCAGTACTTC. V is TRBV28 and J is TRBJ2-7, with D possibly TRBD2 on 6 matching bases. The germline gives CDR1 MDHEN, CDR2 SYDVKM. This CDR3 has 14 amino acids. V dropped 6 bases and J dropped 6 bases, with 18 bases sitting between them.

The rearrangement joins TRBV19 to TRBJ2-7; D unresolved. Germline assignment: CDR1 LNHDA and CDR2 SQIVND (reference sequence). With 3 bases removed from V and 3 bases from J, the gap between germline ends came to 18 bases. The length of the CDR3 is 16 residues. This CDR3 is CASSIAHNTKFYEQYF. The DNA for the CDR3 is TGTGCCAGTAGTATTGCCCATAACACTAAATTCTACGAGCAGTACTTC.

The DNA of the CDR3 is TGTGCCAGCGCCCAGGGCTTTGTTGGTGGGAATGAGCAGTTCTTC. Encoded protein: CASAQGFVGGNEQFF. The V gene is TRBV27, the J gene TRBJ2-1; TRBD1 is a possible D gene (5 bases). CDR3 length: 15 amino acids. Trimming pared 8 bases from V and 7 bases from J, leaving 21 bases between. In germline, CDR1 is MNHEY, CDR2 SMNVEV (reference sequence).

The J gene is TRBJ2-3, the V gene TRBV7-8, with 12 bases lining up with TRBD2. Trimming at V came to 0 bases and at J to 5 bases, leaving 6 bases not matched to a gene. The CDR3 extends over 17 amino acids. The germline gives CDR1 SGHVS, CDR2 FQNEAQ. The CDR3 sequence is CASSLAASGRGLDTQYF. The CDR3 DNA reads TGTGCCAGCAGCTTAGCGGCTAGCGGGAGGGGATTAGATACGCAGTATTTT. Complete variable domain (other parts from reference TRBV7-8 and TRBJ2-3): GAGVSQSPRYKVAKRGQDVALRCDPISGHVSLFWYQQALGQGPEFLTYFQNEAQLDKSGLPSDRFFAERPEGSVSTLKIQRTQQEDSAVYLCASSLAASGRGLDTQYFGPGTRLTVL.